This is a list of T cell receptor beta chains from one sample in a study of blood T cell repertoires in COVID-19. The repertoire was sequenced with immunoSEQ multiplex PCR; TCRdb's copy has only in-frame clones and lacks some. The sample consists of fewer than 350,000 clones, around 88% of them appearing once. The sequencing input was PBMCs or T cells enriched from blood (not recorded which). All receptors come from a middle-aged woman who had recovered from COVID-19. Each CDR3 is given with its conserved first and last residue. The D gene is left open where the match is weak.

CASSRQEYGYTF | TRBV6-5 | NA | TRBJ1-2
CASSFQPTGNEQFF | TRBV11-3 | NA | TRBJ2-1
CASSLREPGTDTQYF | TRBV5-1 | NA | TRBJ2-3
CASSASGSVKTQYF | TRBV5-1 | TRBD2 | TRBJ2-5
CAWSYSTGDRNTGELFF | TRBV30 | TRBD1 | TRBJ2-2
CASKLVAGRDEQYF | TRBV27 | TRBD2 | TRBJ2-7
CASSPKQGGEADTQYF | TRBV27 | TRBD1 | TRBJ2-3
CAVGTSGTPDTQYF | TRBV30 | TRBD2 | TRBJ2-3
CASSSRGSGNTIYF | TRBV5-1 | NA | TRBJ1-3
CASSRLVTNYGYTF | TRBV19 | NA | TRBJ1-2
CASSLEAVSYEQYF | TRBV5-1 | NA | TRBJ2-7
CASSPDRGHEKLFF | TRBV7-2 | TRBD1 | TRBJ1-4
CATSEPRSESGETQYF | TRBV24-1 | NA | TRBJ2-5
CASSLAEHANTGELFF | TRBV5-1 | NA | TRBJ2-2
CASSSGQGDQPQHF | TRBV5-1 | TRBD1 | TRBJ1-5
CASSSPGSYEQYF | TRBV11-2 | NA | TRBJ2-7
CSASLVQEQYF | TRBV20-1 | NA | TRBJ2-7
CASSLARTDYEQYF | TRBV7-2 | NA | TRBJ2-7
CASSLSAGADTQYF | TRBV7-9 | TRBD2 | TRBJ2-3
CASSLGLAVTGELFF | TRBV5-1 | TRBD2 | TRBJ2-2
CASSPIGAGGREQYF | TRBV9 | TRBD2 | TRBJ2-7
CASSQEGDRGEKLFF | TRBV4-3 | TRBD1 | TRBJ1-4
CASSRGGRNYQPQHF | TRBV5-8 | NA | TRBJ1-5
CASSLEHAFSGNTIYF | TRBV7-2 | NA | TRBJ1-3
CASSLYGSGSLIIEQFF | TRBV7-9 | TRBD2 | TRBJ2-1
CASSATTSGRGGTGELFF | TRBV9 | TRBD2 | TRBJ2-2
CASSLLNQPQHF | TRBV28 | NA | TRBJ1-5
CASSFRLRGVGETQYF | TRBV5-1 | TRBD2 | TRBJ2-5
CASSVYRVNYGYTF | TRBV2 | NA | TRBJ1-2
CASSLGLNEQFF | TRBV6-2/TRBV6-3 | NA | TRBJ2-1
CASSEGSPGRYEQYF | TRBV2 | NA | TRBJ2-7
CASSEGFSGSTDEQYF | TRBV2 | TRBD2 | TRBJ2-7
CASSPSGTPYGYTF | TRBV7-2 | NA | TRBJ1-2
CASSLLTGKSSGNTIYF | TRBV28 | NA | TRBJ1-3
CASSYWADTGELFF | TRBV6-5 | NA | TRBJ2-2
CASRPQGHQPQHF | TRBV27 | NA | TRBJ1-5
CAWSLATDTQYF | TRBV30 | NA | TRBJ2-3
CASSRDGRVGGNTIYF | TRBV9 | NA | TRBJ1-3
CASSLGTAEKLFF | TRBV3-1/TRBV3-2 | TRBD1 | TRBJ1-4
CASSYSPTSGTLDTQYF | TRBV6-2/TRBV6-3 | TRBD2 | TRBJ2-3
CASSLSAQVYGYTF | TRBV27 | NA | TRBJ1-2